This TCR beta chain was obtained from a study of T-cell memory formation after mild COVID-19. Study context: TCR clusters mostly belonged to single donors. General study points: Second-wave clones reaching peak frequency on day 37 lacked confirmed SARS-CoV-2 specificity. A balance of CD4 and CD8 characterized clones contracting day 15 to 85, whereas later expanders leaned CD4+.

This CDR3 is built from 13 residues. Germline V lookup: CDR1 SGHTA, CDR2 FQGTGA. The V and J ends lost 4 bases and 7 bases, in that order; junction bases with no gene match: 0. This clonotype was found a few times. Antigen unknown. TCRdb independently ran MiXCR on the 5' RACE reads; one entry per CDR3 protein. Found here are around 200,000 distinct CDR3 sequences, around 20% of them singletons; the top ten hold 3.5% to 5%. The sequence came from a man aged 18 to 30 who had mild COVID-19 (a few samples of this study predate the infection). Cell type and time point are not known. Material for sequencing was PBMCs or a T cell subset sorted from them (not recorded which). The chain employs TRBV7-3 and TRBJ2-4; 11 bases are a match to TRBD1. The chain's CDR3 is CASSWTGGNIQYF. The CDR3 bases are TGTGCCAGCAGCTGGACAGGGGGCAACATTCAGTACTTC. The entire variable domain, with the rest obtained from reference TRBV7-3 and TRBJ2-4, is as follows: GAGVSQTPSNKVTEKGKYVELRCDPISGHTALYWYRQSLGQGPEFLIYFQGTGAADDSGLPNDRFFAVRPEGSVSTLKIQRTERGDSAVYLCASSWTGGNIQYFGAGTRLSVL.